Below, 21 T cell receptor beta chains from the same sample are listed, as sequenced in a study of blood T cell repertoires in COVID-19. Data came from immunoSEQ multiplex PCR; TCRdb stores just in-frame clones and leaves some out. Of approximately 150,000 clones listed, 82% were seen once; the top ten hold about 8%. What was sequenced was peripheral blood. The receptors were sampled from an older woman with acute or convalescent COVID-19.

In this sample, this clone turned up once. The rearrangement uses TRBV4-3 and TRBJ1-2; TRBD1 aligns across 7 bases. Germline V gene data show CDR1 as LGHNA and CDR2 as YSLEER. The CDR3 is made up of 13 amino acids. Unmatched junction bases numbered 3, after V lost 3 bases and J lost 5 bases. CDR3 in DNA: TGCGCCAGCAGCCATGGGGACAGTTATGGCTACACCTTC. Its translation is CASSHGDSYGYTF.

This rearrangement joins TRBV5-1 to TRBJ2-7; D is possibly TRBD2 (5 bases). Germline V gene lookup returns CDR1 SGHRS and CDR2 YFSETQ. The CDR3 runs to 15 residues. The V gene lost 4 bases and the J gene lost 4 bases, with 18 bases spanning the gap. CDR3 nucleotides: TGCGCCAGCAGCCCCCGGGGATCTAGTAAGTACGAGCAGTACTTC. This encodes CASSPRGSSKYEQYF.

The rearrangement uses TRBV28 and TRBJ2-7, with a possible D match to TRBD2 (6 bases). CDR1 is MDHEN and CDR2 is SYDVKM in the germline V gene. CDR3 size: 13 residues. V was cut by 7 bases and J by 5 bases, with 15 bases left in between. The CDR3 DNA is TGTGCCAGCATATCCGGGGGTTTGGACGAGCAGTACTTC. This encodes CASISGGLDEQYF.

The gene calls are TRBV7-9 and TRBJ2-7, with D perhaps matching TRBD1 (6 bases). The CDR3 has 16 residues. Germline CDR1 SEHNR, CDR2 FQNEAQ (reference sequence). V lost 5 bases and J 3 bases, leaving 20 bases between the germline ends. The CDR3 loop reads CASSPFISGADYEQYF. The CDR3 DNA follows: TGTGCCAGCAGCCCCTTCATCTCAGGGGCCGACTACGAGCAGTACTTC.

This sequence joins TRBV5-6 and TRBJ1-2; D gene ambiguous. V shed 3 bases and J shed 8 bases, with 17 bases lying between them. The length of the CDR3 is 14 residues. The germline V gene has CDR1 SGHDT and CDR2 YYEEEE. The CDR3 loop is CASSSGSGFGGYTF. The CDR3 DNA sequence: TGTGCCAGCAGCTCCGGTTCGGGATTCGGGGGCTACACCTTC. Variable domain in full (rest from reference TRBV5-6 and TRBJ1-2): DAGVTQSPTHLIKTRGQQVTLRCSPKSGHDTVSWYQQALGQGPQFIFQYYEEEERQRGNFPDRFSGHQFPNYSSELNVNALLLGDSALYLCASSSGSGFGGYTFGSGTRLTVV.

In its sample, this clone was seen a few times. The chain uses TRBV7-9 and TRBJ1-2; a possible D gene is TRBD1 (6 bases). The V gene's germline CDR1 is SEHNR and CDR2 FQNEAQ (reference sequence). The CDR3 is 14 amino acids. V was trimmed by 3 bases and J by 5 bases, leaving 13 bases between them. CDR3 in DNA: TGTGCCAGCAGCTTGCAACAGGGACCGTATGGCTACACCTTC. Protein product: CASSLQQGPYGYTF.

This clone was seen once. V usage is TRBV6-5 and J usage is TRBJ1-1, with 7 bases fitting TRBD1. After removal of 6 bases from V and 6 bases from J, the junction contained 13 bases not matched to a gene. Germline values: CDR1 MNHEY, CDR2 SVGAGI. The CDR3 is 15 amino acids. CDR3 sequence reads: CASRTTGTGRAEAFF. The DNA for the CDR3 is TGTGCCAGCAGAACGACAGGGACTGGAAGGGCTGAAGCTTTCTTT.

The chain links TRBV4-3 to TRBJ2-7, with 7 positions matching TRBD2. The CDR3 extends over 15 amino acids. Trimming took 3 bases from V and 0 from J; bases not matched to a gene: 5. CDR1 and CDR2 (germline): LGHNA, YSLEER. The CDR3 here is CASSHGLGSSYEQYF. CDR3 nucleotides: TGCGCCAGCAGCCACGGACTAGGGAGCTCCTACGAGCAGTACTTC.

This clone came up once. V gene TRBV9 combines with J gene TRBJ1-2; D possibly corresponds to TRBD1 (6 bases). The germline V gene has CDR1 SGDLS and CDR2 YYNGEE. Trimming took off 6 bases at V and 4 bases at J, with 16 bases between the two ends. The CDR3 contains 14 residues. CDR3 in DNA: TGTGCCAGCACCCCCTTACAGGGAAGCTATGGCTACACCTTC. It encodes CASTPLQGSYGYTF.

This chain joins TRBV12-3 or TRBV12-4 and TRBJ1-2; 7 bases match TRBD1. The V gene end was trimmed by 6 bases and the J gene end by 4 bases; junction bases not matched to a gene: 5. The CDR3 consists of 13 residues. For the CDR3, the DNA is TGTGCCAGCAGGCGAACAGGGGCCTATGGCTACACCTTC. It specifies CASRRTGAYGYTF.

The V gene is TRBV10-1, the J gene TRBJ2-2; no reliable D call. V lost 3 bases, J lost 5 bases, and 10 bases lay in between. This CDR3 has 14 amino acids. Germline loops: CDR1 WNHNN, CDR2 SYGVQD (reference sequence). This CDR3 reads CASSDLRGTGELFF. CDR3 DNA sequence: TGCGCCAGCAGTGACTTAAGAGGAACCGGGGAGCTGTTTTTT.

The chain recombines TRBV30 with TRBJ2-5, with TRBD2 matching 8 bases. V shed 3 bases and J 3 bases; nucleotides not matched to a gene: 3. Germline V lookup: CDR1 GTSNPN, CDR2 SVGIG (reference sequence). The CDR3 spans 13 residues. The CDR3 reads CAWSSGGEETQYF. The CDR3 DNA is TGTGCCTGGAGCTCGGGGGGGGAAGAGACCCAGTACTTC.

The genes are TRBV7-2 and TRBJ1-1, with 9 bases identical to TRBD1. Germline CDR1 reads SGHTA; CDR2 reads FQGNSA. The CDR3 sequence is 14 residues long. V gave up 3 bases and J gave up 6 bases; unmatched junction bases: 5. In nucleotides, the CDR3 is TGTGCCAGCAGCTTCCAACAGGGGGCCTCTGAAGCTTTCTTT. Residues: CASSFQQGASEAFF.

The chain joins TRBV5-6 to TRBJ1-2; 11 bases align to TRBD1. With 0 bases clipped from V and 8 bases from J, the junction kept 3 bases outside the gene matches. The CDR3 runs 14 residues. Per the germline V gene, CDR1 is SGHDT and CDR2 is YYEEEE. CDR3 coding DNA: TGTGCCAGCAGCTTGGCCGGGACAGGGGGAGGCTACACCTTC. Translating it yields CASSLAGTGGGYTF.

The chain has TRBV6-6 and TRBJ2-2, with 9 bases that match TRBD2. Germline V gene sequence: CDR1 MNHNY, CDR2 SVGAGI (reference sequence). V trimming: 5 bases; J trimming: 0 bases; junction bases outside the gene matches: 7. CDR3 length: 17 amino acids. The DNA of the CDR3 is TGTGCCAGCAGTCGGGGACTAGCCGATGCGAACACCGGGGAGCTGTTTTTT. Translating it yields CASSRGLADANTGELFF.

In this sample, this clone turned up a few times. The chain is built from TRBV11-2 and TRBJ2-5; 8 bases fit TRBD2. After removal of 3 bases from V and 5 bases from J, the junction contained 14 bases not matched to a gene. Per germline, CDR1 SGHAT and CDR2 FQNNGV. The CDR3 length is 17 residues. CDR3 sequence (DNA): TGTGCCAGCAGCTTCAGACCAGCGGGGGATGCCCCTGAGACCCAGTACTTC. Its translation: CASSFRPAGDAPETQYF.

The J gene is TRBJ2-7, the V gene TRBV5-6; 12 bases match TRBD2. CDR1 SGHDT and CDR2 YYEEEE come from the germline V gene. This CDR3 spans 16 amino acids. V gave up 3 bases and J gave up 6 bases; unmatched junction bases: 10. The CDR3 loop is CASSSRKTSGRGEQYF. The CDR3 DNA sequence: TGTGCCAGCAGCTCGAGGAAGACTAGCGGGAGAGGCGAGCAGTACTTC.

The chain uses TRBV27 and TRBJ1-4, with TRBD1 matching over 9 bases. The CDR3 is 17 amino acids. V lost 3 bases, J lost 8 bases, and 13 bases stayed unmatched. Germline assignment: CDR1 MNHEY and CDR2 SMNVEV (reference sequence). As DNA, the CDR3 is TGTGCCAGCAGTTTCCGGTCGACAGGGGGAGAGTGGGAAAAACTGTTTTTT. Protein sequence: CASSFRSTGGEWEKLFF.

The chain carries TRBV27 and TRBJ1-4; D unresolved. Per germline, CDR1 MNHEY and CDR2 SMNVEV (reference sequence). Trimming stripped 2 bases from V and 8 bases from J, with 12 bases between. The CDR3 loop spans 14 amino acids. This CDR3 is CASSLNIAPEKLFF. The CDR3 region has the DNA TGTGCCAGCAGTTTAAACATTGCCCCAGAAAAACTGTTTTTT.

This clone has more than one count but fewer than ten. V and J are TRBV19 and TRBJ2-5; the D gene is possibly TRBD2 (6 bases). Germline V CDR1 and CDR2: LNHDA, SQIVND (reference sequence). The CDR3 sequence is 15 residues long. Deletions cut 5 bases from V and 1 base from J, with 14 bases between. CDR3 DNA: TGTGCCAGTAGTGGTGGAGGGCACCTCCAAGAGACCCAGTACTTC. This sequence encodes CASSGGGHLQETQYF.

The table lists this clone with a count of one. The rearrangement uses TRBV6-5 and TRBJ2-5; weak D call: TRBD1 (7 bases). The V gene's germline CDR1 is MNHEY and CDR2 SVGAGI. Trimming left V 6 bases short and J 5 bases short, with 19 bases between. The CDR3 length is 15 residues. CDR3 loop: CASRHGGGAVETQYF. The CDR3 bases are TGTGCCAGCAGGCACGGAGGGGGCGCCGTGGAGACCCAGTACTTC.